The 2 T cell receptor beta chains presented below share a single source sample, sequenced in a study of blood T cell repertoires in COVID-19. The table came from immunoSEQ multiplex PCR; TCRdb's copy has only in-frame clones and leaves some out. The sample lists 130,000 to 150,000 clones, about 85% occurring once. Sequenced: peripheral blood. The receptors come from a woman in her seventies with COVID-19, enrolled during active disease.

V is TRBV3-1 (or the pseudogene TRBV3-2) and J is TRBJ1-2; no clear D. V dropped 1 base and J dropped 4 bases, with 22 bases sitting between them. Germline-derived CDR1 and CDR2 are LGHDT and YNNKEL (reference sequence). This CDR3 region has 18 residues. The CDR3 DNA follows: TGTGCCAGCAGCCAAGCTGGTCCGGGAGCTACTGGATCCTATGGCTACACCTTC. This encodes CASSQAGPGATGSYGYTF.

The chain links TRBV25-1 to TRBJ1-2, with TRBD1 as a possible D gene (5 bases). Germline V CDR1 and CDR2: MGHDK, SYGVNS. Trimming took off 7 bases at V and 4 bases at J, with 16 bases between the two ends. This CDR3 is 14 amino acids long. Here the CDR3 reads CASTNSGGSYGYTF. In DNA form, the CDR3 reads TGTGCCAGCACCAACTCGGGGGGATCCTATGGCTACACCTTC.